The rows below give T cell receptor beta chains drawn from one sample of a study. TCRdb re-derived calls from the RT-PCR reads in MiXCR, one entry per CDR3 protein. The sample records more than 600,000 distinct CDR3 sequences, about 14% being singletons. Specimen: memory CD4+ T cells from blood. The receptors originated from a female donor in good health, serving as a healthy control. Both conserved end residues are part of each CDR3. A D gene is named only where the DNA matches it firmly. Size values are once, few and many counts, or a class for expanded clones, and some rows have none.

>NA|TRBV12-3/TRBV12-4|many|TRBJ1-5
TGTGCCAGCAGCCCCTTGGGCAGGGGTGGTAGCAATCAGCCCCAGCATTTT
CASSPLGRGGSNQPQHF
>NA|TRBV19|once|TRBJ2-7
TGTGCCAGTAGTGAACGACAGGCACAAAGACCCTACGAGCAGTACTTC
CASSERQAQRPYEQYF
>NA|TRBV7-9|few|TRBJ1-1
TGTGCCAGCAGCTTAGAAGGAACAGGAGAGTATGGGGCTTTCTTT
CASSLEGTGEYGAFF
>TRBD2|TRBV5-1|NA|TRBJ2-1
TGCGCCAGCAGCCCCGGGACTAGAAATGAGCAGTTCTTC
CASSPGTRNEQFF
>NA|TRBV30|NA|TRBJ1-3
TGTGCCTGGAGCAGCGGATTCTCTGGAAACACCATATATTTT
CAWSSGFSGNTIYF
>NA|TRBV5-1|few|TRBJ2-5
TGCGCCAGCAGCTTCTTAGGAACACAAGAGACCCAGTACTTC
CASSFLGTQETQYF
>NA|TRBV6-2/TRBV6-3|NA|TRBJ1-5
TGTGCCAGCAGGGACAGAAATAGCAATCAGCCCCAGCATTTT
CASRDRNSNQPQHF
>NA|TRBV2|few|TRBJ2-4
TGTGCCAGCAGTCCAGAGGCGGCCTCGGCGGGAAACATTCAGTACTTC
CASSPEAASAGNIQYF
>NA|TRBV5-1|few|TRBJ1-5
TGCGCCAGCAGCTTGGAGGGAGGGGCAGGCGGTCAGCCCCAGCATTTT
CASSLEGGAGGQPQHF
>NA|TRBV4-3|few|TRBJ1-2
TGCGCCAGCAGCCAAGAGAGGGCCGCGGGCTACACCTTC
CASSQERAAGYTF
>NA|TRBV12-3/TRBV12-4|many|TRBJ2-1
TGTGCCAGCAGCTGGGGTGACAATGAGCAGTTCTTC
CASSWGDNEQFF
>TRBD2|TRBV6-2/TRBV6-3|once|TRBJ2-2
TGTGCCAGCGTCGTAGCGGGAAAGGCCGGGGAGCTGTTTTTT
CASVVAGKAGELFF
>NA|TRBV20-1|once|TRBJ2-1
TGCAGTGCTTCCTCTGGTAGCGAGGGTGAGCAGTTCTTC
CSASSGSEGEQFF
>NA|TRBV5-1|many|TRBJ1-2
TGCGCCAGCAGCTGGTCAGGGGAGTACTATGGCTACACCTTC
CASSWSGEYYGYTF
>TRBD2|TRBV7-8|NA|TRBJ2-7
TGTGCCAGCAGCTTAGGAGGACTAGCGGGAGGAGCCGTCTCCTACGAGCAGTACTTC
CASSLGGLAGGAVSYEQYF
>NA|TRBV6-5|few|TRBJ1-2
TGTGCCAGCAGTTACTCGTCAGGGTTTGGGAACTATGGCTACACCTTC
CASSYSSGFGNYGYTF
>TRBD1|TRBV29-1|many|TRBJ1-2
TGCAGCGCAAAAACAGGGGTTGACTATGGCTACACCTTC
CSAKTGVDYGYTF
>TRBD1|TRBV18|many|TRBJ2-5
TGTGCCAGCTCGATTCGACAGGGGCAAGAGACCCAGTACTTC
CASSIRQGQETQYF
>NA|TRBV6-6|few|TRBJ2-1
TGTGCCAGCAGTTACGACGGGAGTAAAGGTAATGAGCAGTTCTTC
CASSYDGSKGNEQFF
>NA|TRBV4-2|few|TRBJ2-5
TGTGCCAGCAGCCAAGTTGATGGCTTGGGGTCCCAAGAGACCCAGTACTTC
CASSQVDGLGSQETQYF
>NA|TRBV2|few|TRBJ1-1
TGTGCCAGCACGGGGGGCACTGAAGCTTTCTTT
CASTGGTEAFF
>NA|TRBV20-1|NA|TRBJ1-2
TGCAGTGCCTCACACACATCTAAAGCGGGTTACACCTTC
CSASHTSKAGYTF
>NA|TRBV10-3|few|TRBJ1-1
TGTGCCATCACCCTGGGGGGGAACACTGAAGCTTTCTTT
CAITLGGNTEAFF
>NA|TRBV9|many|TRBJ2-1
TGTGCCAGCAGCGTAGAGGGAGGCAATGAGCAGTTCTTC
CASSVEGGNEQFF
>NA|TRBV12-3/TRBV12-4|few|TRBJ2-1
TGTGCCAGCAACTACGTAGCAGGGACTGTGGTCTGGGAGCAGTTCTTC
CASNYVAGTVVWEQFF
>NA|TRBV14|few|TRBJ2-5
TGTGCCAGCAGCCAAGTTCACTTCCAAGGGTCCCAGTACTTC
CASSQVHFQGSQYF
>TRBD1|TRBV20-1|many|TRBJ2-1
TGCAGTGCGCCCCCCCGGGACAGGGCAGTGAATGAGCAGTTCTTC
CSAPPRDRAVNEQFF
>TRBD1|TRBV28|NA|TRBJ1-1
TGTGCCAGCACCCCACAGGGGGCCGAAGCTTTCTTT
CASTPQGAEAFF
>NA|TRBV12-3/TRBV12-4|few|TRBJ1-1
TGTGCCAGCATCGAACGGGGCACTGAAGCTTTCTTT
CASIERGTEAFF
>NA|TRBV5-5|many|TRBJ1-1
TGTGCCAGCAGCTTGGTGAGGGGCGCTGAAGCTTTCTTT
CASSLVRGAEAFF
>NA|TRBV6-2/TRBV6-3|many|TRBJ1-1
TGTGCCAGCAATCCGGGACCCGTCACTGAAGCTTTCTTT
CASNPGPVTEAFF
>NA|TRBV6-1|few|TRBJ2-1
TGTGCCAGCACGCGGGAAAGCAATGAGCAGTTCTTC
CASTRESNEQFF
>NA|TRBV20-1|few|TRBJ2-2
TGCAGTGCTACGGGACCGACGAACACCGGGGAGCTGTTTTTT
CSATGPTNTGELFF
>TRBD1|TRBV3-1|NA|TRBJ1-1
TGTGCCAGCAGCCTACCAACGACAGGGCGCACTGAAGCTTTCTTT
CASSLPTTGRTEAFF
>NA|TRBV29-1|many|TRBJ2-2
TGCAGCGTTGCGACCACTATGGACACCGGGGAGCTGTTTTTT
CSVATTMDTGELFF
>NA|TRBV6-5|NA|TRBJ2-7
TGTGCCAGCGGTTACCGTCGGGGTGGGGGAGGCGCCTACGAGCAGTACTTC
CASGYRRGGGGAYEQYF
>NA|TRBV6-5|NA|TRBJ1-1
TGTGCCAGCAAATCCCAGGGTGAGACTGAAGCTATCTTT
CASKSQGETEAIF